This T cell receptor beta chain appears in the sequencing data of a study of cytomegalovirus exposure and HLA in healthy donors. Study-wide points: Later genetic work tied a missense DCLRE1C variant to beta-chain V and J trimming. TCR beta V segments were, for the most part, productive about 87% or about 30% of the time in an earlier analysis.

Details on this clone: Its antigen remains unidentified.

PCR employed 60 Vbeta and 13 Jbeta primers. Assay: immunoSEQ multiplex PCR; the TCRdb copy retains only in-frame clones and omits some. The sample lists about 180,000 clones, 65% to 85% occurring once. Germline V lookup: CDR1 SGHTA, CDR2 FQGNSA. The V gene lost 3 bases and the J gene lost 7 bases, with 10 bases spanning the gap. This CDR3 contains 12 residues. The receptor was derived from a girl aged 5-17 years in good health and CMV-seropositive. The sequenced sample was PBMCs. V usage is TRBV7-2 and J usage is TRBJ2-7; D uncertain. In nucleotides, the CDR3 is TGTGCCAGCAGCTTTCCCCCCGGGGAGCAGTACTTC. Amino acid sequence: CASSFPPGEQYF.